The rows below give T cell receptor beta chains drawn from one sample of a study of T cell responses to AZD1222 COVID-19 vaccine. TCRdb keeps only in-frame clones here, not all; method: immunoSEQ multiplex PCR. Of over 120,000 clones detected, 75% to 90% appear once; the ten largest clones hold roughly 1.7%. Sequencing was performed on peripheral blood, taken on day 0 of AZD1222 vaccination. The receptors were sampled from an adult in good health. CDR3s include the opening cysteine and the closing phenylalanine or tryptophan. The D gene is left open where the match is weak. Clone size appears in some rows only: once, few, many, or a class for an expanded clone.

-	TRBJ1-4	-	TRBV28	CASSLGGSNEKLFF	TGTGCCAGCAGTTTAGGAGGTTCGAATGAAAAACTGTTTTTT
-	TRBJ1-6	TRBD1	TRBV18	CASSPGQGQLNSPLHF	TGTGCCAGCTCACCGGGTCAGGGACAGCTCAATTCACCCCTCCACTTT
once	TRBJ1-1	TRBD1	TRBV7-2	CASSLADRGLNTEAFF	TGTGCCAGCAGCTTAGCGGACAGGGGGTTGAACACTGAAGCTTTCTTT
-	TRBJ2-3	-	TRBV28	CASSLVDIERTDTQYF	TGTGCCAGCAGTTTAGTGGACATCGAGCGCACAGATACGCAGTATTTT
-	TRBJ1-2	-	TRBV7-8	CASSPNRVTGPVPGYTF	TGTGCCAGCAGCCCGAACAGGGTTACAGGTCCCGTGCCGGGCTACACCTTC
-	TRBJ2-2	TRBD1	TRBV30	CAWNQGAGELFF	TGTGCCTGGAACCAGGGGGCCGGGGAGCTGTTTTTT
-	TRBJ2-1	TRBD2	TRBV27	CASSLWASGGLYNEQFF	TGTGCCAGCAGTTTATGGGCGAGCGGGGGACTATACAATGAGCAGTTCTTC
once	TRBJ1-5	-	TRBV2	CASSGGVLGNQPQHF	TGTGCCAGCAGTGGCGGTGTCTTAGGCAATCAGCCCCAGCATTTT
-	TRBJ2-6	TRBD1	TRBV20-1	CSASPGTALSGANVLTF	TGCAGTGCTAGTCCTGGGACAGCCCTCTCTGGGGCCAACGTCCTGACTTTC
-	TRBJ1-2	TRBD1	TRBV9	CASSVARQGEANYGYTF	TGTGCCAGCAGCGTAGCAAGACAGGGGGAAGCTAACTATGGCTACACCTTC
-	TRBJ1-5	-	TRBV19	CASSRGDIMGNQPQHF	TGTGCCAGTAGTAGGGGGGACATCATGGGTAATCAGCCCCAGCATTTT
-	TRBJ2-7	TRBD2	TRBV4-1	CASSQENVLAGVYEQYF	TGCGCCAGCAGCCAAGAAAACGTTCTAGCGGGGGTGTACGAGCAGTACTTC
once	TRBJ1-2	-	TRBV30	CAWRGVAGPERGYTF	TGTGCCTGGCGCGGGGTGGCGGGCCCAGAAAGGGGCTACACCTTC
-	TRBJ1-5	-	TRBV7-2	CASSLAQNQPQHF	TGTGCCAGCAGCTTAGCGCAAAATCAGCCCCAGCATTTT
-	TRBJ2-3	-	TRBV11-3	CASSWGTLGDTQYF	TGTGCCAGCAGCTGGGGGACTCTCGGAGATACGCAGTATTTT
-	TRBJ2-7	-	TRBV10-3	CAISQSSYEQYF	TGTGCCATCAGTCAGAGCTCCTACGAGCAGTACTTC
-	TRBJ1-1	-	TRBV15	CATSREVGGNEAFF	TGTGCCACCAGCAGAGAGGTTGGCGGGAATGAAGCTTTCTTT
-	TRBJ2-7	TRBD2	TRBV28	CASSGGTSGSVEQYF	TGTGCCAGCAGCGGAGGGACTAGCGGGAGTGTCGAGCAGTACTTC
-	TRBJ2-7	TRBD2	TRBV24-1	CATSGLADYEQYF	TGTGCCACCAGCGGACTAGCGGACTACGAGCAGTACTTC
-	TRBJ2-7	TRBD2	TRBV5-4	CASSFSARTRKEQYF	TGTGCCAGCAGCTTTAGTGCAAGGACTAGAAAAGAGCAGTACTTC
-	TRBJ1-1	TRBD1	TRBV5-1	CASSLEGARNSEAFF	TGCGCCAGCAGCTTGGAGGGGGCGCGAAACTCTGAAGCTTTCTTT
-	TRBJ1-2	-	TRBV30	CAKGEDYGYTF	TGTGCCAAGGGAGAGGACTATGGCTACACCTTC
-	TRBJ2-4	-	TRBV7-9	CASSSGGHPTTIQYF	TGTGCCAGCAGCTCGGGGGGACACCCTACCACCATTCAGTACTTC
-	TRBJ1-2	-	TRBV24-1	CATSDSRTARSGYTF	TGTGCCACCAGTGATTCAAGGACCGCCAGGAGTGGCTACACCTTC
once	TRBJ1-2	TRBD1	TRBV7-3	CASSLTGQPSYGYTF	TGTGCCAGCAGCTTAACGGGACAGCCGTCCTATGGCTACACCTTC
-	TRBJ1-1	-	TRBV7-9	CASSLEFGGNTEAFF	TGTGCCAGCAGCTTAGAGTTTGGGGGGAACACTGAAGCTTTCTTT
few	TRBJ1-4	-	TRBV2	CAGGTVLSTNEKLFF	TGTGCCGGCGGGACGGTCCTTTCAACTAATGAAAAACTGTTTTTT
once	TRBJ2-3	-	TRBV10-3	CAAAWGGGTDTQYF	TGTGCCGCCGCGTGGGGCGGGGGCACAGATACGCAGTATTTT